One and the same sample provided the 14 T cell receptor beta chains below, sequenced in a study of identical twins. TCRdb redid the calling of the 5' RACE reads with MiXCR, one entry per CDR3 protein. The sample holds 420,000 or so distinct CDR3 sequences; roughly 20% are singletons and the top ten take approximately 12%. The source material was naive T cells sorted from blood. The source of these receptors is a man aged 50-59 years in good health.

In this sample, this clonotype turned up a few times. This chain joins TRBV7-2 and TRBJ2-5; TRBD1 agrees at 12 bases. The CDR3 runs 16 residues. The V and J ends lost 5 bases and 5 bases, in that order; junction bases with no gene match: 9. Looked up from germline, CDR1 is SGHTA and CDR2 is FQGNSA. This CDR3 is CASSLVRDRGLETQYF. The CDR3 DNA reads as TGTGCCAGCAGCCTAGTTAGGGACAGGGGGCTTGAGACCCAGTACTTC.

This clonotype was recorded at least ten times. This sequence joins TRBV12-3 or TRBV12-4 and TRBJ2-4, with D perhaps given as TRBD1 or TRBD2 (5 bases each). CDR3 length equals 15 residues. Deletions cut 2 bases from V and 1 base from J, with 9 bases between. CDR3 bases: TGTGCCAGCAGTTTAATGGGACGGGCCAAAAACATTCAGTACTTC. Amino acids: CASSLMGRAKNIQYF.

V usage is TRBV15 and J usage is TRBJ2-7; D is possibly TRBD2 (5 bases). The CDR3 sequence is 15 residues long. Germline V lookup: CDR1 LNHNV, CDR2 YYDKDF (reference sequence). V was pared by 5 bases and J by 5 bases, with 19 bases between. CDR3 nucleotides: TGTGCCACCAGCCAAGATCGCCTCCCGGGGAACGAGCAGTACTTC. This gives the protein CATSQDRLPGNEQYF.

This chain links TRBV29-1 with TRBJ2-1; 10 bases fit TRBD1. The CDR3 covers 14 residues. From germline, CDR1 is SQVTM and CDR2 ANQGSEA. V gave up 3 bases and J gave up 7 bases; unmatched junction bases: 6. The CDR3: CSVEGQGRLNEQFF. DNA for the CDR3: TGCAGCGTTGAGGGACAGGGGAGATTAAATGAGCAGTTCTTC.

This clonotype was seen many times. The chain has TRBV20-1 and TRBJ2-7, with 12 nucleotides matching TRBD2. The germline CDR1 and CDR2 sequences are DFQATT and SNEGSKA (reference sequence). The CDR3 loop spans 15 amino acids. CDR3 protein: CSTTPTSGGPYEQYF. In DNA, the CDR3 is TGCAGCACCACCCCGACTAGCGGGGGACCCTACGAGCAGTACTTC.

This clonotype was seen a handful of times. The genes are TRBV30 and TRBJ2-1, with D uncertain. The V gene's germline CDR1 is GTSNPN and CDR2 SVGIG (reference sequence). CDR3 size: 13 residues. V lost 0 bases and J lost 7, with 10 bases in between. The CDR3 DNA reads TGTGCCTGGAGTGTAGTCGATCTAAATGAGCAGTTCTTC. Amino acids: CAWSVVDLNEQFF.

The chain has TRBV4-3 and TRBJ2-7; 7 positions agree with TRBD2. V shed 0 bases and J 7 bases; nucleotides not matched to a gene: 6. The CDR3 is 14 amino acids. The germline V gene encodes CDR1 LGHNA and CDR2 YSLEER. In nucleotides, the CDR3 is TGCGCCAGCAGCCAAGATGGGAGGGGAGATGAGCAGTACTTC. This translates into CASSQDGRGDEQYF.

The chain combines TRBV5-1 with TRBJ2-5, with TRBD2 matching over 9 bases. Per germline, CDR1 SGHRS and CDR2 YFSETQ. This CDR3 region has 16 residues. V lost 3 bases, J lost 3 bases, and 9 bases stayed unmatched. The CDR3 region has the DNA TGCGCCAGCAGCTCCTTCGGGACTAGCCAAAAAGAGACCCAGTACTTC. This gives the protein CASSSFGTSQKETQYF.

This clonotype was found many times. V is TRBV20-1 and J is TRBJ2-5; the D is unclear. CDR3 length: 13 amino acids. Germline CDR1 DFQATT, CDR2 SNEGSKA (reference sequence). Trimming took 5 bases from V and 0 from J, leaving 10 bases between them. CDR3 protein: CSASGPNQETQYF. CDR3 sequence (DNA): TGCAGTGCTTCCGGGCCTAACCAAGAGACCCAGTACTTC.

This clonotype was seen once. Being one base from a much bigger clone, this may be a read error. The chain combines TRBV20-1 with TRBJ2-1; D possibly corresponds to TRBD1 (6 bases). The germline V and J ends were trimmed by 6 bases and 9 bases, with 27 bases remaining between them. The CDR3 totals 16 residues. Germline V gene sequence: CDR1 DFQATT, CDR2 SNEGSKA (reference sequence). The CDR3 protein is CSAKSKGHRSDGEQFF. For the CDR3, the DNA is TGCAGTGCAAAATCTAAGGGACACCGCTCCGATGGTGAGCAGTTCTTC.

V gene TRBV13 combines with J gene TRBJ1-1, with unresolved D. The germline V gene has CDR1 PRHDT and CDR2 FYEKMQ (reference sequence). The CDR3 spans 14 residues. V was pared by 4 bases and J by 0 bases, with 9 bases between. CDR3 sequence (DNA): TGTGCCAGCAGCTCCATGGCCATGAACACTGAAGCTTTCTTT. It codes for CASSSMAMNTEAFF.

For this clonotype: A single base separates this from a much larger clone, so it may be a read error. CDR3 amino acids: CASSWTGGTYNEQFF. The CDR3 DNA is TGTGCCAGTAGTTGGACGGGAGGGACGTACAATGAGCAGTTCTTC. This chain uses TRBV19 with TRBJ2-1; TRBD2 matches at 8 bases. Germline CDR1 reads LNHDA; CDR2 reads SQIVND (reference sequence). The length of the CDR3 is 15 residues. The J segment lost 4 bases and the V segment lost 5 bases, leaving 7 bases of the junction unmatched.

In its sample, this clonotype was seen many times. The rearrangement links TRBV6-2 or TRBV6-3 to TRBJ1-6; TRBD1 matches 7 bases. CDR3 length: 14 residues. V shed 7 bases and J 14 bases; nucleotides not matched to a gene: 14. Germline CDR1 and CDR2: MNHEY and SVGEGT. The CDR3 DNA is TGTGCCAGCACCCTGGACAGGCGCCGAACCACCCTCCACTTT. Its translation: CASTLDRRRTTLHF.

The rearrangement links TRBV27 to TRBJ2-7; 9 nucleotides match TRBD2. From germline, CDR1 is MNHEY and CDR2 SMNVEV (reference sequence). The CDR3 loop spans 14 amino acids. With 8 bases clipped from V and 3 bases from J, the junction kept 8 bases outside the gene matches. The CDR3 protein is CASALGLASYEQYF. As DNA, the CDR3 is TGTGCCAGCGCCTTAGGACTAGCGAGCTACGAGCAGTACTTC.